Given below is one T cell receptor beta chain in context. Study processing details: Estimated nucleated cell counts came from reference gene primer amplification. Some clones are missing from TCRdb's copy, which holds only in-frame ones; the method was immunoSEQ multiplex PCR. The D gene and trimming were derived from the DNA, and the V and J assignments and clone size from that table. The sample has some 200,000 clones; roughly 88% are singletons. These data are taken from a study of blood T cell repertoires in COVID-19. Across the whole study: Italy, Spain and the United States were the sources of the convalescent and acute COVID-19 samples.

The J segment lost 6 bases and the V segment lost 1 base, leaving 9 bases of the junction unmatched. The CDR3 extends over 16 amino acids. Germline CDR1 reads LGHDT; CDR2 reads YNNKEL (reference sequence). The chain is built from TRBV3-1 (or the pseudogene TRBV3-2) and TRBJ2-1; 7 nucleotides match TRBD2. Sequencing was carried out using peripheral blood. This clonotype was sampled from a woman of 80 years or more with acute or convalescent COVID-19. The CDR3 DNA follows: TGTGCCAGCAGCCAAGCCAGCGGGATGATAGGCAATGAGCAGTTCTTC. Translated: CASSQASGMIGNEQFF.